Below, 16 T cell receptor beta chains from the same sample are listed, as sequenced in a study of T cell repertoires in cytomegalovirus infection. What these receptors recognize is not known. MiXCR, applied by TCRdb to the reads, yields one record per CDR3 protein. The repertoire holds about 920,000 distinct CDR3 sequences, with roughly 30% as singletons. The material sequenced was cultured CD8+ T cells from PBMCs, taken from culture after CMV antigen stimulation. These receptor sequences come from a human donor in good health (CMV status not recorded). Some clones in this sample may be carry-over from other donors' samples.

The chain combines TRBV2 with TRBJ2-1; no clear D gene. Germline V gene sequence: CDR1 SNHLY, CDR2 FYNNEI. This CDR3 is 11 amino acids long. The V and J ends lost 2 bases and 10 bases respectively, with 6 bases between them. The CDR3 DNA reads TGTGCCAGCAGTGAACCTGGGGAGCAGTTCTTC. Protein: CASSEPGEQFF.

The table lists this clonotype with a few counts. CDR3 amino acids: CSVHRGNSGNTIYF. The CDR3 DNA sequence: TGCAGCGTTCACCGGGGGAATAGTGGAAACACCATATATTTT. V is TRBV29-1 and J is TRBJ1-3, with D maybe TRBD1 (5 bases). This CDR3 has 14 amino acids. In germline, CDR1 is SQVTM, CDR2 ANQGSEA. The V and J ends lost 5 bases and 3 bases respectively, with 14 bases between them.

This clonotype was seen only a few times. The rearrangement links TRBV5-4 to TRBJ2-2; D is uncertain. V was cut by 9 bases and J by 6 bases, with 9 bases left in between. Per the germline V gene, CDR1 is SGHNT and CDR2 is YYREEE (reference sequence). CDR3 length: 11 amino acids. DNA of the CDR3: TGTGCCATCCTATATTCCGGGGAGCTGTTTTTT. This codes for CAILYSGELFF.

This clonotype has more than one count but fewer than ten. The chain couples TRBV6-4 to TRBJ1-1, with unresolved D. V lost 0 bases and J lost 0, with 8 bases in between. Germline CDR1 and CDR2: MRHNA and SNTAGT. This CDR3 region has 15 residues. CDR3 coding DNA: TGTGCCAGCAGTGACTCGCCAGGCATGAACACTGAAGCTTTCTTT. Translation gives CASSDSPGMNTEAFF.

This clonotype came up a few times. The rearrangement joins TRBV7-6 to TRBJ2-7, with D unclear. The V gene lost 2 bases and the J gene lost 7 bases, with 9 bases spanning the gap. The CDR3 runs 12 residues. Germline CDR1 reads SGHVS; CDR2 reads FNYEAQ. CDR3 DNA: TGTGCCAGCAGCTTATCGGAATTGGAGCAGTACTTC. Encoded protein: CASSLSELEQYF.

This clonotype was seen a handful of times. The chain is built from TRBV7-9 and TRBJ1-2; 7 positions match TRBD1. CDR1 is SEHNR, CDR2 FQNEAQ, per germline (reference sequence). Trimming at V came to 0 bases and at J to 6 bases, leaving 13 bases not matched to a gene. The CDR3 has 17 residues. DNA of the CDR3: TGTGCCAGCAGCTTAGCCTACAGACAGGGTGTAGGAGATGGCTACACCTTC. It encodes CASSLAYRQGVGDGYTF.

The chain joins TRBV10-3 to TRBJ2-5; D is ambiguous. The V end was cut by 10 bases, the J end by 7 bases, with 10 bases between. The CDR3 spans 10 residues. CDR1 and CDR2 (germline): ENHRY, SYGVKD. CDR3 sequence: CATPSGTQYF. The CDR3 nucleotides read TGTGCCACCCCATCTGGGACCCAGTACTTC.

J is TRBJ2-2 and V is TRBV4-1; possibly TRBD1 for D (6 bases). Trimming pared 3 bases from V and 6 bases from J, leaving 8 bases between. The CDR3 loop spans 13 amino acids. CDR1 MGHRA and CDR2 YSYEKL come from the germline V gene. The CDR3: CASSHEGAGELFF. The CDR3 DNA reads TGCGCCAGCAGCCACGAGGGGGCCGGGGAGCTGTTTTTT.

V and J are TRBV10-3 and TRBJ2-7; D is unresolved. Germline values: CDR1 ENHRY, CDR2 SYGVKD. The CDR3 loop spans 15 amino acids. V lost 0 bases, J lost 2 bases, and 11 bases lay in between. As DNA, the CDR3 is TGTGCCATCAGTGAGTCAAGGGAATTTCCCTACGAGCAGTACTTC. Translating it yields CAISESREFPYEQYF.

This clonotype came up a few times. The chain has TRBV28 and TRBJ2-5; 14 bases line up with TRBD2. J gave up 3 bases and V 1 base, and 4 bases lay outside the gene matches. The CDR3 runs 17 residues. CDR1 MDHEN and CDR2 SYDVKM come from the germline V gene. CDR3 DNA sequence: TGTGCCAGCAGTTTATACGGACTAGCGGGGGGAAAAGAGACCCAGTACTTC. Protein product: CASSLYGLAGGKETQYF.

The J gene is TRBJ2-7, the V gene TRBV7-9; possibly TRBD1 or TRBD2 for D (6 bases each). V lost 5 bases to trimming and J lost 9 bases, with 14 bases between them. In germline, CDR1 is SEHNR, CDR2 FQNEAQ (reference sequence). This CDR3 has 12 amino acids. The CDR3 nucleotides are TGTGCCAGCAGCCGAGGGGGGTCAGGGCAGTACGTC. Translating it yields CASSRGGSGQYV.

This clonotype was counted between two and nine times. The chain couples TRBV27 to TRBJ2-1; D is unresolved. CDR3 size: 14 residues. V was trimmed by 4 bases and J by 9 bases, leaving 16 bases between them. CDR1 and CDR2 from the germline V gene are MNHEY and SMNVEV (reference sequence). Here the CDR3 reads CASSSLGSPGEQFF. DNA of the CDR3: TGTGCCAGCAGTTCTCTAGGTTCCCCGGGTGAGCAGTTCTTC.

This chain links TRBV5-1 with TRBJ1-1; 8 bases agree with TRBD1. The CDR3 has 16 residues. Germline-derived CDR1 and CDR2 are SGHRS and YFSETQ. With V trimmed by 7 bases and J by 6 bases, 17 bases remained unmatched. CDR3 residues: CASRAPITGGGPEAFF. CDR3 coding DNA: TGCGCCAGCCGAGCTCCAATAACAGGGGGTGGCCCTGAAGCTTTCTTT.

This clonotype was detected a few times. This chain uses TRBV6-5 with TRBJ2-1, with D unclear. The CDR3 is 13 residues long. CDR1 is MNHEY and CDR2 is SVGAGI in the germline V gene. The V and J ends lost 6 bases and 4 bases respectively, with 10 bases between them. The CDR3 region is CASSNWKYNEQFF. The CDR3 DNA reads TGTGCCAGCAGCAACTGGAAATACAATGAGCAGTTCTTC.

V gene TRBV19 combines with J gene TRBJ1-5; D is possibly TRBD1 (6 bases). The germline V gene has CDR1 LNHDA and CDR2 SQIVND (reference sequence). V was pared by 4 bases and J by 3 bases, with 16 bases between. The CDR3 has 16 residues. CDR3 sequence (DNA): TGTGCCAGTAGTAGCCGGGGGGGGGCGAACAATCAGCCCCAGCATTTT. It is translated as CASSSRGGANNQPQHF.

The V gene is TRBV6-2 or TRBV6-3, the J gene TRBJ2-7, with 7 bases matching TRBD2. V trimming: 4 bases; J trimming: 3 bases; junction bases outside the gene matches: 3. CDR1 and CDR2 (germline): MNHEY, SVGEGT. This CDR3 is built from 13 residues. The CDR3 DNA is TGTGCCAGCAGTTGGGCGGGGGACTACGAGCAGTACGTC. Translating it yields CASSWAGDYEQYV.